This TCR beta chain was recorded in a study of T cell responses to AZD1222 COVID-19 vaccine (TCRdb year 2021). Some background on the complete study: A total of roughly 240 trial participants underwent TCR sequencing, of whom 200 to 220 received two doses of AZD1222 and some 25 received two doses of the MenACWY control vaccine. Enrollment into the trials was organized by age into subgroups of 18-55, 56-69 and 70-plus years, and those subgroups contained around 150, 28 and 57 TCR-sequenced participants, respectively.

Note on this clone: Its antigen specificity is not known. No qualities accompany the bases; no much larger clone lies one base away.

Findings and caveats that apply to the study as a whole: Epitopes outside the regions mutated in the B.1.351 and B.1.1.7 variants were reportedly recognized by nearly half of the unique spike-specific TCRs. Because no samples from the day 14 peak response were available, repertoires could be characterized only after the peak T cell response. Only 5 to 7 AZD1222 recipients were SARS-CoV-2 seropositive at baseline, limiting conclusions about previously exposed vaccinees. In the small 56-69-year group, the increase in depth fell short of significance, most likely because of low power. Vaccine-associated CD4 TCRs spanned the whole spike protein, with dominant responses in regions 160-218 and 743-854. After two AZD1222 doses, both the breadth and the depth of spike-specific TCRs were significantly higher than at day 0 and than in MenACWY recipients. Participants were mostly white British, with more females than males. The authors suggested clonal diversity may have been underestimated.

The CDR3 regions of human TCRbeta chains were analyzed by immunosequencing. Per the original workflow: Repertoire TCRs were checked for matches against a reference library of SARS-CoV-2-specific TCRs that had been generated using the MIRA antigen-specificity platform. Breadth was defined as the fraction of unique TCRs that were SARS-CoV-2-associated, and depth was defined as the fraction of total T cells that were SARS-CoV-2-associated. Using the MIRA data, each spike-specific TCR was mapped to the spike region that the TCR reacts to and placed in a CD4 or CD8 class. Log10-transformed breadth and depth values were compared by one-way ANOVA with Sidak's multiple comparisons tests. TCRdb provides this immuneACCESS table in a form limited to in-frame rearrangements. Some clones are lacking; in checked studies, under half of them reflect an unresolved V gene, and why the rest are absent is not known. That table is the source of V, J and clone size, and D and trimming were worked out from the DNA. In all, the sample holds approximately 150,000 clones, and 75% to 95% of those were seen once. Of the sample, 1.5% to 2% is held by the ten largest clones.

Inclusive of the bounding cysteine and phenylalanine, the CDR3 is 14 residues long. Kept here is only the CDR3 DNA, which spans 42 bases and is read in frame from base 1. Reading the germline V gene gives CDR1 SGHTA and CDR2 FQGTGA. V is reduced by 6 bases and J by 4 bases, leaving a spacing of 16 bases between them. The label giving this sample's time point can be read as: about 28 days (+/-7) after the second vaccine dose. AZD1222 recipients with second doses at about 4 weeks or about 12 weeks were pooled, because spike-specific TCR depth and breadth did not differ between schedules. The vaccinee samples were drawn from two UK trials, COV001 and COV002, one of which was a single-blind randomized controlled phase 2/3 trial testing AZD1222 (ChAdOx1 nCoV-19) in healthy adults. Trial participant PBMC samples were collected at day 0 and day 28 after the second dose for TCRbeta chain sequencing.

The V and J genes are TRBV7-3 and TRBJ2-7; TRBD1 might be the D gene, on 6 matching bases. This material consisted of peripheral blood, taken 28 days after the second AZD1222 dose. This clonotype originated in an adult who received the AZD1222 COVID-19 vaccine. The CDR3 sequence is CASSPQGYPYEQYF. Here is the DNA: TGTGCCAGCAGTCCACAGGGTTACCCTTACGAGCAGTACTTC.